This TCR beta chain was obtained from a study of T cell responses to AZD1222 COVID-19 vaccine. Points on this clone: Its antigen remains unknown.

TCRdb keeps only in-frame clones here, not all; method: immunoSEQ multiplex PCR. The sample records some 65,000 clones, around 74% being singletons. Whole-study results and caveats: Females made up more of the donors, who were largely white British, and clonal diversity may have come out too low. Repertoires were obtained only post-peak T cell response. The span of vaccine-associated CD4 TCRs extended across spike, with dominance at 160-218 and 743-854.

The J segment lost 5 bases and the V segment lost 7 bases, leaving 6 bases of the junction unmatched. Germline V gene lookup returns CDR1 MNHEY and CDR2 SVGAGI. This CDR3 comprises 14 residues. The source is an adult in good health. The sample was peripheral blood, taken on day 0 of MenACWY control vaccination. V and J are TRBV6-5 and TRBJ2-1; 9 bases line up with TRBD1. The CDR3 reads CASKSTGGDNEQFF. DNA of the CDR3: TGTGCCAGCAAGTCGACAGGGGGGGACAATGAGCAGTTCTTC.